This T cell receptor beta chain originates from a study of long-term antiretroviral therapy in people with HIV. With survey level as its setting, the immunoSEQ assay was v3.0. Repertoires were generated with immunoSEQ multiplex PCR, while TCRdb's copy carries only in-frame clones and drops some. The data show roughly 20,000 clones, about 82% seen once. The CDR3 spans 15 residues. V lost 0 bases to trimming and J lost 3 bases, with 11 bases between them. Looked up from germline, CDR1 is SEHNR and CDR2 is FQNEAQ (reference sequence). Concerning this clone: The antigen remains undetermined.

Study-wide results and caveats: Diversity measured after ART increased yet remained under transplant donor controls.

This specimen was unsorted PBMCs, taken roughly 4 years after starting antiretroviral therapy. This clonotype was obtained from a man aged 18 to 35 with HIV. The chain joins TRBV7-9 to TRBJ1-2; D is unclear. In nucleotides, the CDR3 is TGTGCCAGCAGCTTAGCGCGGGTCAGAGACTATGGCTACACCTTC. Encoded protein: CASSLARVRDYGYTF.